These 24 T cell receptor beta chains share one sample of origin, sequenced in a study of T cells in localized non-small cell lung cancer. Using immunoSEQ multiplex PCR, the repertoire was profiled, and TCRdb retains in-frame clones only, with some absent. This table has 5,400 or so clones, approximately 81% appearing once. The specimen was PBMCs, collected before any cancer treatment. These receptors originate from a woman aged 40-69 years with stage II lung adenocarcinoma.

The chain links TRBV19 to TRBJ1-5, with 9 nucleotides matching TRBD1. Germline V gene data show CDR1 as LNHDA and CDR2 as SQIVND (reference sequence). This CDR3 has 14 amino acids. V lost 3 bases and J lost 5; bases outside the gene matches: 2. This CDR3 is CASSIWTGDQPQHF. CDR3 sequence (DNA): TGTGCCAGTAGTATTTGGACAGGGGATCAGCCCCAGCATTTT.

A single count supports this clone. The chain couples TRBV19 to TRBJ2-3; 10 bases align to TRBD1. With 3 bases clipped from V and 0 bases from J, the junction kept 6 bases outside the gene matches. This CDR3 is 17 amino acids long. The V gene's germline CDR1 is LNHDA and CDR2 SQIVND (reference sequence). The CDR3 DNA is TGTGCCAGTAGTATGTGGGGACAGGGGATTAGCACAGATACGCAGTATTTT. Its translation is CASSMWGQGISTDTQYF.

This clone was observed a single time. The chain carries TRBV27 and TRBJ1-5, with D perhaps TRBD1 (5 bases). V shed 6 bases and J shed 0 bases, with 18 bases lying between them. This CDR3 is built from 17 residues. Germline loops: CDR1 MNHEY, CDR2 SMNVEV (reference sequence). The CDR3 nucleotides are TGTGCCAGCAGGACAACCGGGACGGCTTATAGCAATCAGCCCCAGCATTTT. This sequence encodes CASRTTGTAYSNQPQHF.

CDR3 sequence reads: CATKQGTFYNEQFF. In DNA form, the CDR3 reads TGTGCCACCAAACAGGGGACCTTTTACAATGAGCAGTTCTTC. The chain is built from TRBV27 and TRBJ2-1, with 7 bases matching TRBD1. Germline V gene lookup returns CDR1 MNHEY and CDR2 SMNVEV (reference sequence). The CDR3 loop spans 14 amino acids. Trimming removed 10 bases from V and 4 bases from J; junction bases left unmatched: 10.

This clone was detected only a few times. The CDR3 sequence is CASSEGGETQYF. The CDR3 DNA sequence: TGTGCCAGTAGCGAGGGGGGAGAGACCCAGTACTTC. This rearrangement joins TRBV19 to TRBJ2-5, with D perhaps assigned TRBD1 or TRBD2 (6 bases each). V was pared by 6 bases and J by 4 bases, with 9 bases between. The CDR3 loop spans 12 amino acids. In germline, CDR1 is LNHDA, CDR2 SQIVND (reference sequence).

The CDR3, as DNA: TGTGCCTGCACCCGACGGGACTACCCCACCGATACGCAGTATTTT. Its protein product is CACTRRDYPTDTQYF. The rearrangement uses TRBV30 and TRBJ2-3; 7 positions agree with TRBD2. The ends lost 6 bases at V and 6 bases at J; junction bases unmatched: 15. CDR3 size: 15 residues. Germline lookup yields CDR1 GTSNPN and CDR2 SVGIG (reference sequence). The full variable domain, with the rest looked up from reference TRBV30 and TRBJ2-3, is SQTIHQWPATLVQPVGSPLSLECTVEGTSNPNLYWYRQAAGRGLQLLFYSVGIGQISSEVPQNLSASRPQDRQFILSSKKLLLSDSGFYLCACTRRDYPTDTQYFGPGTRLTVL.

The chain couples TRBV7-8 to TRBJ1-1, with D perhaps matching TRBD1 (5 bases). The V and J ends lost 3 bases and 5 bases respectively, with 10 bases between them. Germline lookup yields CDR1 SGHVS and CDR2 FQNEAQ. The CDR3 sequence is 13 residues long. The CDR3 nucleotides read TGTGCCAGCAGCTTTGGGGCAGGAACTGAAGCTTTCTTT. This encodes CASSFGAGTEAFF.

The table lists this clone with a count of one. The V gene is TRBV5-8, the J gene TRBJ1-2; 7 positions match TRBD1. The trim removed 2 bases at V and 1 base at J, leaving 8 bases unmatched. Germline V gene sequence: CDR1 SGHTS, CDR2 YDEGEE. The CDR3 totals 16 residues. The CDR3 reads CASSLGDREINYGYTF. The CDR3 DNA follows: TGTGCCAGCAGCTTAGGGGACAGAGAGATTAACTATGGCTACACCTTC. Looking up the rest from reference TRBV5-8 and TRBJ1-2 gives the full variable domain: EAGVTQSPTHLIKTRGQQATLRCSPISGHTSVYWYQQALGLGLQFLLWYDEGEERNRGNFPPRFSGRQFPNYSSELNVNALELEDSALYLCASSLGDREINYGYTFGSGTRLTVV.

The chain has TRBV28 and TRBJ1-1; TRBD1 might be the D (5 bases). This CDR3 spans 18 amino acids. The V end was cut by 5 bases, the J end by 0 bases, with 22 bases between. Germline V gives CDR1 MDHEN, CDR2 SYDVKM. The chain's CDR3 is CASSTRGRVNPMNTEAFF. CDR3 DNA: TGTGCCAGCAGTACCCGGGGCAGGGTGAATCCCATGAACACTGAAGCTTTCTTT.

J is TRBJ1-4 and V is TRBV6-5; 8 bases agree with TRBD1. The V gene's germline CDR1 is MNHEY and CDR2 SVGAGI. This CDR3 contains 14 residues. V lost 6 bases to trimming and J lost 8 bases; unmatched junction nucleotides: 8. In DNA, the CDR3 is TGTGCCAGCAGCCCCCCAGGGGGCAGGGAAAAACTGTTTTTT. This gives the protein CASSPPGGREKLFF.

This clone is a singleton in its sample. CDR3 residues: CASSASTGIQLSNYGYTF. The DNA for the CDR3 is TGCGCCAGCAGCGCCTCGACAGGCATTCAACTATCTAACTATGGCTACACCTTC. The rearrangement joins TRBV5-1 to TRBJ1-2; D might be TRBD1 (6 bases). Germline CDR1 reads SGHRS; CDR2 reads YFSETQ. CDR3 length: 18 residues. The V end was cut by 4 bases, the J end by 0 bases, with 22 bases between.

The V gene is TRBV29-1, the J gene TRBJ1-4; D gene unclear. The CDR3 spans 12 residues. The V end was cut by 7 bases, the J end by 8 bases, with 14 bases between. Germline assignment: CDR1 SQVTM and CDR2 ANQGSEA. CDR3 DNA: TGCAGCGCCGCTGGGGTGGGGGAAAAACTGTTTTTT. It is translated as CSAAGVGEKLFF. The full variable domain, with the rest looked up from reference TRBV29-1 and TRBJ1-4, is SAVISQKPSRDICQRGTSLTIQCQVDSQVTMMFWYRQQPGQSLTLIATANQGSEATYESGFVIDKFPISRPNLTFSTLTVSNMSPEDSSIYLCSAAGVGEKLFFGSGTQLSVL.

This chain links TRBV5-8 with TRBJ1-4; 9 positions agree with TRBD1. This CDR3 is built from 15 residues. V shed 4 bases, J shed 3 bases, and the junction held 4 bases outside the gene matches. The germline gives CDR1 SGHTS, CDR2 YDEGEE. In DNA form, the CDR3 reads TGTGCCAGCAGCCCGCGGACAGGGGCTAATGAAAAACTGTTTTTT. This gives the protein CASSPRTGANEKLFF.

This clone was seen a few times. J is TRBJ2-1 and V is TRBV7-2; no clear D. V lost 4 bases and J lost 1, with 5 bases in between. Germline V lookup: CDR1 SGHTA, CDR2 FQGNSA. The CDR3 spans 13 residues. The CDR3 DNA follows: TGTGCCAGCAGCTGGCAATCCTACAATGAGCAGTTCTTC. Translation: CASSWQSYNEQFF.

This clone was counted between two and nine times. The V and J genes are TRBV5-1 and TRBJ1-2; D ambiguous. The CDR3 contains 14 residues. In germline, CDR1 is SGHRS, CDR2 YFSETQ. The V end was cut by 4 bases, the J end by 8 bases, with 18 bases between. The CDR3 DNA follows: TGCGCCAGCAGCCTGGGCCTTTTCGGAGTAGGCTACACCTTC. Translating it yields CASSLGLFGVGYTF. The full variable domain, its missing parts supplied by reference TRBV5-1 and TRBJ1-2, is KAGVTQTPRYLIKTRGQQVTLSCSPISGHRSVSWYQQTPGQGLQFLFEYFSETQRNKGNFPGRFSGRQFSNSRSEMNVSTLELGDSALYLCASSLGLFGVGYTFGSGTRLTVV.

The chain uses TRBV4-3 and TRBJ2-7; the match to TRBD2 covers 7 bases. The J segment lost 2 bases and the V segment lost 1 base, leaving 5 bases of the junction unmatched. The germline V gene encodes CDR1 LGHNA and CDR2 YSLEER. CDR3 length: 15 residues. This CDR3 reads CASSQGSGGAYEQYF. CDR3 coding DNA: TGCGCCAGCAGCCAAGGTAGTGGGGGGGCCTACGAGCAGTACTTC.

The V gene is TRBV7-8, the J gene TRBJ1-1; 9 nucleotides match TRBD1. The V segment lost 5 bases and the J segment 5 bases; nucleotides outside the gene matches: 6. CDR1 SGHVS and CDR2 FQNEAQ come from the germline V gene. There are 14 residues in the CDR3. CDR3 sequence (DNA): TGTGCCAGCAGCAAGGACAGGGGAGGTACTGAAGCTTTCTTT. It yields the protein CASSKDRGGTEAFF.

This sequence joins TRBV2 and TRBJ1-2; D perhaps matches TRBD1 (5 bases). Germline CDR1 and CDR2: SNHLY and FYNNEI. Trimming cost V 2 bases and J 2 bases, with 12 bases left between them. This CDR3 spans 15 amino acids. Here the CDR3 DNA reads TGTGCCAGCAGTGAACTGTCAGGGACCAACTATGGCTACACCTTC. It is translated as CASSELSGTNYGYTF.

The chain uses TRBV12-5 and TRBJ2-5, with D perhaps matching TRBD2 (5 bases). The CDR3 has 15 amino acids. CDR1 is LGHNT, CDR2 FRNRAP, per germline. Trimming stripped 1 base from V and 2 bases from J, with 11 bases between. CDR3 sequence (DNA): TGTGCTAGTGGTTTGGGAGGGTCGGGGCAAGAGACCCAGTACTTC. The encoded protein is CASGLGGSGQETQYF. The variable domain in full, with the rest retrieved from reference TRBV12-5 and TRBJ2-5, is DARVTQTPRHKVTEMGQEVTMRCQPILGHNTVFWYRQTMMQGLELLAYFRNRAPLDDSGMPKDRFSAEMPDATLATLKIQPSEPRDSAVYFCASGLGGSGQETQYFGPGTRLLVL.

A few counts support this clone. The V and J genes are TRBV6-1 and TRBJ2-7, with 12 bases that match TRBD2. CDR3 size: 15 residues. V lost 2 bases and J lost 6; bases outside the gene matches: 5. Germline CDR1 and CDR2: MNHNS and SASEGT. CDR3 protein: CASSELAGGGSEQYF. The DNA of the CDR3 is TGTGCCAGCAGTGAACTAGCGGGAGGGGGCTCCGAGCAGTACTTC.

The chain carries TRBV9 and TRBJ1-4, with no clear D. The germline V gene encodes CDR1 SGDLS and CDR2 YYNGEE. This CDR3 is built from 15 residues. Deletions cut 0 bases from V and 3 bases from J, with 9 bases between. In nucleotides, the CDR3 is TGTGCCAGCAGCGTAGGGAACCGGCCTAATGAAAAACTGTTTTTT. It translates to CASSVGNRPNEKLFF.

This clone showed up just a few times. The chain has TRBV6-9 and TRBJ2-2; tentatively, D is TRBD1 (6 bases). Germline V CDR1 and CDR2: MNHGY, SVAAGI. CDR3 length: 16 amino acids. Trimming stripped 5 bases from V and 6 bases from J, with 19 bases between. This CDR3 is CASSPTWAGAPGELFF. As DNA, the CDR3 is TGTGCCAGCAGTCCTACTTGGGCAGGGGCCCCCGGGGAGCTGTTTTTT.

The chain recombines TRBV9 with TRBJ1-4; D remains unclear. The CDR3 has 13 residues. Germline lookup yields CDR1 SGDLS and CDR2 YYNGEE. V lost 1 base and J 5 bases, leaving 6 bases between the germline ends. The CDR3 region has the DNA TGTGCCAGCAGCGTAAACGGGAATGAAAAACTGTTTTTT. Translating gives CASSVNGNEKLFF.

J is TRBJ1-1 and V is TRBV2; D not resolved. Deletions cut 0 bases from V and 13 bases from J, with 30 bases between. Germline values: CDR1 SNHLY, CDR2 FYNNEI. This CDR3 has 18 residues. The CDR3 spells CASSEALQGLMGSPANFF. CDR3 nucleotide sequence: TGTGCCAGCAGTGAAGCGCTTCAAGGCCTAATGGGGTCACCTGCGAATTTCTTT.